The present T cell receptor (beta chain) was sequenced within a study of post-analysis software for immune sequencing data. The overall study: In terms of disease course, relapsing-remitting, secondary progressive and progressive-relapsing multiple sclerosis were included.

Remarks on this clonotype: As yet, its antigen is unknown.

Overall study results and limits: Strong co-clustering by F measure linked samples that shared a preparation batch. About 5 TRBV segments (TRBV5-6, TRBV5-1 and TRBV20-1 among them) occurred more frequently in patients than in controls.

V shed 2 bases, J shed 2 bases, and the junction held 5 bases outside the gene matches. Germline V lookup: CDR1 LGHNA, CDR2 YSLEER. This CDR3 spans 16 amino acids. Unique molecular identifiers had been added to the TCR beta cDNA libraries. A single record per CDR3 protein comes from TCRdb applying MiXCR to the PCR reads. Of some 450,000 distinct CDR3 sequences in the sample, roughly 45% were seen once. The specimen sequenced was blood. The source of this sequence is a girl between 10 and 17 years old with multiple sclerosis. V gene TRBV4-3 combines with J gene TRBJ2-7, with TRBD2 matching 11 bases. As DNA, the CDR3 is TGCGCCAGCAGCCAAACGACTAGCGGGAAGACCTACGAGCAGTACTTC. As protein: CASSQTTSGKTYEQYF.